This TCR beta chain was captured in a study of technical replicates of blood from several donors. This CDR3 is 13 amino acids long. Germline loops: CDR1 MNHEY, CDR2 SVGAGI. V shed 0 bases and J shed 3 bases, with 6 bases lying between them. In its sample, this clone was seen once. Additional DNA sequences in this sample encode the identical CDR3. Measured with immunoSEQ multiplex PCR; TCRdb has only the in-frame clones, and not every one. The table lists some 77,000 clones, 85% to 95% of them singletons, with around 0.38% in the top ten. The rearrangement links TRBV6-5 to TRBJ2-7; D is unresolved. The source is a human donor in good health. Specimen: T cells isolated from PBMCs. The CDR3 DNA is TGTGCCAGCAGTTACTCCAGGATCTACGAGCAGTACTTC. This translates into CASSYSRIYEQYF.